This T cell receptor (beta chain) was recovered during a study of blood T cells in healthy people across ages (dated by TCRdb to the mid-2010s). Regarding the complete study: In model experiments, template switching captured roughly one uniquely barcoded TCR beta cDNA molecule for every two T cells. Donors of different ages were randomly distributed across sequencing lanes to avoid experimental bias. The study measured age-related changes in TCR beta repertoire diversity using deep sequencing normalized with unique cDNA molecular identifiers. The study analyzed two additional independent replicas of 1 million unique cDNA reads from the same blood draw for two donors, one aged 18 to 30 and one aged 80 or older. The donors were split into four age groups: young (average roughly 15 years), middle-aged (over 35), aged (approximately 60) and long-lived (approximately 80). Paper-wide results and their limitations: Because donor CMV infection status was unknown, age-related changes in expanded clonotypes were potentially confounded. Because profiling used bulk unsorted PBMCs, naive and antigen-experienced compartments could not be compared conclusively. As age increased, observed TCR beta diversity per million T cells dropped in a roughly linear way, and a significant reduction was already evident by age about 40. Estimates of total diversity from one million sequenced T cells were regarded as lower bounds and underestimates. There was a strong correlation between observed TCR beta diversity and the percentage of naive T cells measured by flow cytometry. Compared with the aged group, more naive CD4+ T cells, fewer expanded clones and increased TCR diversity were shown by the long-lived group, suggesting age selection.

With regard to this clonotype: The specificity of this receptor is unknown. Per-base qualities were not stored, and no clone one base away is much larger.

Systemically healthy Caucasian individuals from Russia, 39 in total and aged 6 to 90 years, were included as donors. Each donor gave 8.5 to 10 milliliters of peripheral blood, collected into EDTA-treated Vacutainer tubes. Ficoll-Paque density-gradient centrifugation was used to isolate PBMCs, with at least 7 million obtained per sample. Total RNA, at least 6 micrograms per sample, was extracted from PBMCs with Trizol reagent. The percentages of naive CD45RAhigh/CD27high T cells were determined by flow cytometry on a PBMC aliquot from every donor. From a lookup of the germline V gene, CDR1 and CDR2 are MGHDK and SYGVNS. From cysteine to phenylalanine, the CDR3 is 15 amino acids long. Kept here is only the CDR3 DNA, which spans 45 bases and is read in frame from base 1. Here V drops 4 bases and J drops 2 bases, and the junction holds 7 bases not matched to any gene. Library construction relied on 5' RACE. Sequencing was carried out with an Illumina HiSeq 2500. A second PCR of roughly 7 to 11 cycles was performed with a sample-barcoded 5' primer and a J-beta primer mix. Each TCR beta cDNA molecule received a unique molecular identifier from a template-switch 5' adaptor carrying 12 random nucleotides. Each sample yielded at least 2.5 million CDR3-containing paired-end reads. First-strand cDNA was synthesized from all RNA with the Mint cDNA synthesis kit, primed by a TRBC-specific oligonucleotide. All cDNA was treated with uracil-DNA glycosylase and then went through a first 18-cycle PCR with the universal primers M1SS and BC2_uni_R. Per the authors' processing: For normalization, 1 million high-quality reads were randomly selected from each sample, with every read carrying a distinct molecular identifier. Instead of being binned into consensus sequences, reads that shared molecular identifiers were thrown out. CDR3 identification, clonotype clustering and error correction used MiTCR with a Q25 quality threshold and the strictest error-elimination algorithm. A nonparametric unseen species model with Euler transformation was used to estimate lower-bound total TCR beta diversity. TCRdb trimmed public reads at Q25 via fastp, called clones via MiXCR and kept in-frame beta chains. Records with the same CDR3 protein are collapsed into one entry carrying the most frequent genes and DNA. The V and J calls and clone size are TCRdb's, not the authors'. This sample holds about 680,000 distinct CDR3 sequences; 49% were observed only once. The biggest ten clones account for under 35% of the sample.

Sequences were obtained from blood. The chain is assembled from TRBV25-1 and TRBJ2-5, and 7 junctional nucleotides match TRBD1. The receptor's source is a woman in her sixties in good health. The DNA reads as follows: TGTGCCAGCAGTGCCCCGACAGGGAGACAAGAGACCCAGTACTTC. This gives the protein CASSAPTGRQETQYF. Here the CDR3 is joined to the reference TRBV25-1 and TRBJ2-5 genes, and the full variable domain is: EADIYQTPRYLVIGTGKKITLECSQTMGHDKMYWYQQDPGMELHLIHYSYGVNSTEKGDLSSESTVSRIRTEHFPLTLESARPSHTSQYLCASSAPTGRQETQYFGPGTRLLVL.